The clone carrying this T cell receptor beta chain was recorded a few times. Its antigen is unknown. The data were obtained in a study of blood T cells in healthy people across ages. The study, taken as a whole, reports: Higher diversity, along with more naive CD4+ cells, distinguished long-lived donors from aged donors.

Combining a sample-barcoded 5' primer with a J-beta primer mix, a second PCR ran for about 6 to 12 cycles. A template-switch adaptor with 12 random nucleotides tagged each cDNA molecule. Each CDR3 protein is one row after TCRdb ran MiXCR on the 5' RACE reads. The sample includes approximately 800,000 distinct CDR3 sequences, 35% to 40% of them seen just once. The germline V gene has CDR1 DFQATT and CDR2 SNEGSKA (reference sequence). J gave up 6 bases and V 6 bases, and 4 bases lay outside the gene matches. CDR3 length equals 12 residues. The sequenced sample was blood. The origin of this receptor is a man between 18 and 29 years old in good health. The chain employs TRBV20-1 and TRBJ2-1; 8 bases fit TRBD2. CDR3 coding DNA: TGCAGTGCCACCGGGGGGGCCAATGAGCAGTTCTTC. It specifies CSATGGANEQFF.